Presented here are 30 T cell receptor beta chains from one specimen sequenced in a study of T cell responses to AZD1222 COVID-19 vaccine. The assay was immunoSEQ multiplex PCR, and TCRdb's table has in-frame clones only and misses some. The top ten hold 0.95% to 1.3% of the sample, which has 170,000 or so clones, about 93% seen once. The sequencing used peripheral blood, collected 28 days after the second dose of the MenACWY control vaccine. The source is an adult who received the MenACWY meningococcal vaccine as a control.

The chain couples TRBV3-1 (or the pseudogene TRBV3-2) to TRBJ1-1; D is unresolved. Germline lookup yields CDR1 LGHDT and CDR2 YNNKEL (reference sequence). V lost 1 base to trimming and J lost 4 bases, with 10 bases between them. The CDR3 is 14 residues long. CDR3 coding DNA: TGTGCCAGCAGCCAAGCCGGGCTGAGCACTGAAGCTTTCTTT. This codes for CASSQAGLSTEAFF.

This chain links TRBV25-1 with TRBJ2-1, with D maybe TRBD2 (5 bases). CDR1 is MGHDK, CDR2 SYGVNS, per germline. The CDR3 covers 13 residues. V was shortened by 8 bases and J by 4 bases, with 12 bases between the two germline ends. The CDR3 DNA is TGTGCCAGCGCGGGCCACAATTACAATGAGCAGTTCTTC. It yields the protein CASAGHNYNEQFF.

CDR3 DNA: TGTGCCTGGACCTTTGGCAGGGGGAACTATGGCTACACCTTC. This gives the protein CAWTFGRGNYGYTF. The rearrangement uses TRBV30 and TRBJ1-2, with 7 bases aligning to TRBD1. Trimming at V came to 4 bases and at J to 2 bases, leaving 7 bases not matched to a gene. The CDR3 extends over 14 amino acids. Germline CDR1 reads GTSNPN; CDR2 reads SVGIG (reference sequence).

This chain connects TRBV5-1 to TRBJ2-2; 10 bases agree with TRBD1. Germline values: CDR1 SGHRS, CDR2 YFSETQ. J lost 7 bases, V lost 5 bases, and 8 bases had no gene match. The CDR3 totals 15 residues. This chain's CDR3 is CASSWRQGAGGELFF. CDR3 DNA: TGCGCCAGCAGTTGGAGACAGGGGGCAGGCGGGGAGCTGTTTTTT.

This chain uses TRBV28 with TRBJ1-4; no reliable D call. V was shortened by 3 bases and J by 8 bases, with 13 bases between the two germline ends. Germline assignment: CDR1 MDHEN and CDR2 SYDVKM. The CDR3 extends over 14 amino acids. The CDR3 sequence is CASSFLAGYEKLFF. The CDR3 region has the DNA TGTGCCAGCAGTTTTCTAGCAGGCTACGAAAAACTGTTTTTT.

The chain joins TRBV5-6 to TRBJ1-1; no firm D call. Germline loops: CDR1 SGHDT, CDR2 YYEEEE. With 4 bases removed from V and 5 bases from J, the gap between germline ends came to 12 bases. There are 13 residues in the CDR3. In DNA form, the CDR3 reads TGTGCCAGCAGCCCCGCCCACGGAACTGAAGCTTTCTTT. Its translation is CASSPAHGTEAFF.

The CDR3 protein is CASSYLSVRQPQHF. Here the CDR3 DNA reads TGTGCCAGCAGTTACTTGTCGGTTCGGCAGCCCCAGCATTTT. The rearrangement links TRBV6-2 or TRBV6-3 to TRBJ1-5; D is ambiguous. This CDR3 contains 14 residues. Germline V gene sequence: CDR1 MNHEY, CDR2 SVGEGT. Trimming took 1 base from V and 7 from J, leaving 11 bases between them.

The chain employs TRBV12-5 and TRBJ1-3; D gene unclear. This CDR3 is built from 17 residues. V was clipped by 3 bases and J by 0 bases, with 15 bases between them. CDR1 is LGHNT, CDR2 FRNRAP, per germline. For the CDR3, the DNA is TGTGCTAGTGGTTTCCCGACCGGGTCCGCCTCTGGAAACACCATATATTTT. It yields the protein CASGFPTGSASGNTIYF.

V and J are TRBV29-1 and TRBJ1-1, with no clear D. The CDR3 runs to 13 residues. V was pared by 4 bases and J by 2 bases, with 11 bases between. CDR1 is SQVTM, CDR2 ANQGSEA, per germline. Here the CDR3 reads CSVARAANTEAFF. CDR3 sequence (DNA): TGCAGCGTTGCGAGGGCAGCCAACACTGAAGCTTTCTTT.

The CDR3 spells CASSSGTASGNTIYF. CDR3 DNA sequence: TGTGCCAGCAGCTCCGGGACGGCCTCTGGAAACACCATATATTTT. V and J are TRBV3-1 (or the pseudogene TRBV3-2) and TRBJ1-3; D may be TRBD1 (5 bases). There are 15 residues in the CDR3. Trimming cost V 5 bases and J 0 bases, with 11 bases left between them. Germline V gene sequence: CDR1 LGHDT, CDR2 YNNKEL (reference sequence).

This chain joins TRBV25-1 and TRBJ2-4; D gene unclear. This CDR3 contains 18 residues. Looked up from germline, CDR1 is MGHDK and CDR2 is SYGVNS. Trimming cost V 3 bases and J 3 bases, with 21 bases left between them. The CDR3 DNA reads TGTGCCAGCAGTGATCCAAATCCCAGTGGCTCTATCAAAAACATTCAGTACTTC. This encodes CASSDPNPSGSIKNIQYF.

This sequence joins TRBV15 and TRBJ2-7; 9 nucleotides line up with TRBD1. The CDR3 covers 15 residues. V dropped 2 bases and J dropped 2; count of bases not matched to a gene: 4. Germline-derived CDR1 and CDR2 are LNHNV and YYDKDF (reference sequence). The CDR3: CATSRPRDRAYEQYF. The DNA of the CDR3 is TGTGCCACCAGCAGACCCCGGGACAGGGCCTACGAGCAGTACTTC. The whole variable domain, remainder taken from reference TRBV15 and TRBJ2-7, is DAMVIQNPRYQVTQFGKPVTLSCSQTLNHNVMYWYQQKSSQAPKLLFHYYDKDFNNEADTPDNFQSRRPNTSFCFLDIRSPGLGDTAMYLCATSRPRDRAYEQYFGPGTRLTVT.

The chain couples TRBV19 to TRBJ1-1; D is unresolved. CDR3 length equals 13 residues. V was clipped by 3 bases and J by 6 bases, with 11 bases between them. Per germline, CDR1 LNHDA and CDR2 SQIVND (reference sequence). As DNA, the CDR3 is TGTGCCAGTAGTATTAAGAGGGAAGCTGAAGCTTTCTTT. Residues: CASSIKREAEAFF.

This chain joins TRBV12-5 and TRBJ2-5; tentative D call: TRBD1 (6 bases). V lost 6 bases and J 2 bases, leaving 10 bases between the germline ends. Germline-derived CDR1 and CDR2 are LGHNT and FRNRAP. The CDR3 is 13 residues long. The DNA for the CDR3 is TGTGCTAGTGGGACTACAGGGCAAGAGACCCAGTACTTC. This gives the protein CASGTTGQETQYF.

J is TRBJ1-2 and V is TRBV30; a weak D match, TRBD1 (5 bases). In germline, CDR1 is GTSNPN, CDR2 SVGIG (reference sequence). The CDR3 has 15 amino acids. V lost 0 bases, J lost 6 bases, and 17 bases lay in between. CDR3 residues: CAWSVSGGGRNGYTF. CDR3 DNA: TGTGCCTGGAGTGTCAGCGGGGGAGGACGGAATGGCTACACCTTC.

This chain links TRBV19 with TRBJ2-4; the D call may be TRBD1 or TRBD2 (7 bases each). This CDR3 comprises 17 residues. Germline CDR1 and CDR2: LNHDA and SQIVND (reference sequence). Trimming took 3 bases from V and 0 from J, leaving 15 bases between them. CDR3 in DNA: TGTGCCAGTAGTATGGGGGGGACAGCGCTAGCCAAAAACATTCAGTACTTC. It translates to CASSMGGTALAKNIQYF.

This rearrangement joins TRBV12-1 to TRBJ1-5; the table's D call of TRBD1 was not tested on the DNA. TRBV12-1 is a pseudogene segment. This CDR3 comprises 16 residues. Here the CDR3 DNA reads TGTGCCAGCAGCTTTGGACAGTTTGTGGGCAATCAGCCCCAGCATTTT. This gives the protein CASSFGQFVGNQPQHF.

This chain uses TRBV19 with TRBJ1-2; D gene unclear. V shed 6 bases and J shed 6 bases, with 14 bases lying between them. The CDR3 length is 13 residues. Per germline, CDR1 LNHDA and CDR2 SQIVND (reference sequence). CDR3 nucleotide sequence: TGTGCCAGTAGAGAACGTCGGCGGGATGGCTACACCTTC. This translates into CASRERRRDGYTF. Full variable domain (missing parts from reference TRBV19 and TRBJ1-2): DGGITQSPKYLFRKEGQNVTLSCEQNLNHDAMYWYRQDPGQGLRLIYYSQIVNDFQKGDIAEGYSVSREKKESFPLTVTSAQKNPTAFYLCASRERRRDGYTFGSGTRLTVV.

CDR3 sequence (DNA): TGTGCCAGCAGCCCGCCCGTGAGGTCTGAGGAGACCCAGTACTTC. Translating it yields CASSPPVRSEETQYF. V is TRBV5-6 and J is TRBJ2-5; unclear D gene. Per the germline V gene, CDR1 is SGHDT and CDR2 is YYEEEE. The V end lost 4 bases, the J end lost 5 bases, and 18 bases lay between the germline ends. The CDR3 length is 15 residues.

In nucleotides, the CDR3 is TGTGCCAGCAGTTACTTACAGAGCCCCTATGGCTACACCTTC. Encoded protein: CASSYLQSPYGYTF. V and J are TRBV6-5 and TRBJ1-2; D unclear. Germline CDR1 MNHEY, CDR2 SVGAGI. V was cut by 1 base and J by 4 bases, with 10 bases left in between. This CDR3 has 14 residues.

The V gene is TRBV5-4, the J gene TRBJ1-6; 9 positions agree with TRBD1. The CDR3 consists of 16 residues. Germline CDR1 reads SGHNT; CDR2 reads YYREEE (reference sequence). V shed 5 bases and J 0 bases; nucleotides not matched to a gene: 3. The CDR3 DNA sequence: TGTGCCAGCAGTCAGGGACAGGGCTCCTATAATTCACCCCTCCACTTT. Translated: CASSQGQGSYNSPLHF.

V and J are TRBV24-1 and TRBJ1-4; possibly TRBD1 for D (5 bases). Deletions cut 0 bases from V and 15 bases from J, with 10 bases between. Looked up from germline, CDR1 is KGHDR and CDR2 is SFDVKD. The CDR3 consists of 12 residues. The CDR3 DNA is TGTGCCACCAGTGATTTGACAGGAACGGTGTTTTTT. This codes for CATSDLTGTVFF.

In its sample, this clone was seen once. V and J are TRBV19 and TRBJ1-4; D is uncertain. Germline loops: CDR1 LNHDA, CDR2 SQIVND (reference sequence). The CDR3 consists of 13 residues. The V and J ends lost 4 bases and 11 bases respectively, with 14 bases between them. The CDR3 DNA follows: TGTGCCAGTAGTAGACGGACCGAGGAGAAACTGTTTTTT. Translating it yields CASSRRTEEKLFF.

This clone was seen just once. The rearrangement uses TRBV29-1 and TRBJ1-5; D call uncertain. CDR1 and CDR2 from the germline V gene are SQVTM and ANQGSEA. V was clipped by 4 bases and J by 6 bases, with 10 bases between them. The CDR3 totals 12 residues. CDR3 DNA: TGCAGCGTTGCGGAGGGTACTCAGCCCCAGCATTTT. It translates to CSVAEGTQPQHF.

V and J are TRBV6-5 and TRBJ2-1; D is ambiguous. CDR1 MNHEY and CDR2 SVGAGI come from the germline V gene. CDR3 length equals 11 residues. V was shortened by 3 bases and J by 8 bases, with 5 bases between the two germline ends. As DNA, the CDR3 is TGTGCCAGCAGTTATTTCGATGAGCAGTTCTTC. This sequence encodes CASSYFDEQFF.

This chain joins TRBV10-3 and TRBJ1-6, with a possible D match to TRBD1 (6 bases). V gave up 0 bases and J gave up 7 bases, with 16 bases separating them. The germline V gene encodes CDR1 ENHRY and CDR2 SYGVKD. The CDR3 totals 17 residues. This CDR3 is CAISESPLGQKNSPLHF. The CDR3 DNA is TGTGCCATCAGTGAGTCGCCCCTCGGACAGAAGAATTCACCCCTCCACTTT.

This chain connects TRBV7-3 to TRBJ2-1, with D maybe TRBD2 (5 bases). CDR1 and CDR2 from the germline V gene are SGHTA and FQGTGA. The CDR3 has 12 amino acids. Trimming cost V 4 bases and J 6 bases, with 7 bases left between them. The CDR3 DNA sequence: TGTGCCAGCAGCTCCGGGATCAATGAGCAGTTCTTC. Translated: CASSSGINEQFF. The whole variable domain, filled in from reference TRBV7-3 and TRBJ2-1, reads GAGVSQTPSNKVTEKGKYVELRCDPISGHTALYWYRQSLGQGPEFLIYFQGTGAADDSGLPNDRFFAVRPEGSVSTLKIQRTERGDSAVYLCASSSGINEQFFGPGTRLTVL.

A single count supports this clone. J is TRBJ2-2 and V is TRBV27; D not certain. The CDR3 is 13 amino acids. V gave up 0 bases and J gave up 4 bases, with 3 bases separating them. Germline V gene sequence: CDR1 MNHEY, CDR2 SMNVEV (reference sequence). As DNA, the CDR3 is TGTGCCAGCAGTTTATCGGGCACCGGGGAGCTGTTTTTT. Translation gives CASSLSGTGELFF.

The chain links TRBV7-9 to TRBJ1-4, with 7 positions matching TRBD1. With 3 bases clipped from V and 4 bases from J, the junction kept 2 bases outside the gene matches. The CDR3 covers 14 residues. Germline values: CDR1 SEHNR, CDR2 FQNEAQ (reference sequence). CDR3 sequence: CASSLGQINEKLFF. The DNA of the CDR3 is TGTGCCAGCAGCTTGGGACAGATTAATGAAAAACTGTTTTTT.

The chain is built from TRBV3-1 (or the pseudogene TRBV3-2) and TRBJ1-2; a weak D match, TRBD1 (6 bases). The CDR3 has 15 amino acids. V lost 5 bases and J lost 3, with 16 bases in between. Germline lookup yields CDR1 LGHDT and CDR2 YNNKEL (reference sequence). The CDR3 sequence is CASSYDRGGHYGYTF. CDR3 sequence (DNA): TGTGCCAGCAGCTACGATCGGGGGGGCCACTATGGCTACACCTTC.